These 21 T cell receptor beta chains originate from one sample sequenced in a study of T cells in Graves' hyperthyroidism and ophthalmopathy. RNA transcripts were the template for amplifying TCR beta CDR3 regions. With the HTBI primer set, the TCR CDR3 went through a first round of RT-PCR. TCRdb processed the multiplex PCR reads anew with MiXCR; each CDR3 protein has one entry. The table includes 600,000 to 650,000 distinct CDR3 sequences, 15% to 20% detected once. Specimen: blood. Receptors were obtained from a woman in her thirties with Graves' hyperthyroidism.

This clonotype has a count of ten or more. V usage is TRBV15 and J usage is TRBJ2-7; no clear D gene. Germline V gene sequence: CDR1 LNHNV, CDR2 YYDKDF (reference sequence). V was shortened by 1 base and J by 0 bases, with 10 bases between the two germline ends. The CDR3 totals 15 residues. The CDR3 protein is CATSRVFTDSYEQYF. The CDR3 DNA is TGTGCCACCAGCAGAGTCTTCACGGACTCCTACGAGCAGTACTTC.

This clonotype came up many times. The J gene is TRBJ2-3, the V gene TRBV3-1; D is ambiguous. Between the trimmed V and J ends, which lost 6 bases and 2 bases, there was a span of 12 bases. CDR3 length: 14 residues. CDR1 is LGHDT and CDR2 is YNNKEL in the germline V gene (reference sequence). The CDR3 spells CASRHTVSTDTQYF. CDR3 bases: TGTGCCAGCAGGCACACGGTCTCCACAGATACGCAGTATTTT.

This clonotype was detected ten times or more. CDR3 in DNA: TGTGCCAGCAGTCCCGTTGGCTACGAGCAGTACTTC. It yields the protein CASSPVGYEQYF. This chain connects TRBV28 to TRBJ2-7; no definite D call. Germline V gene data show CDR1 as MDHEN and CDR2 as SYDVKM. Trimming cost V 5 bases and J 3 bases, with 8 bases left between them. This CDR3 comprises 12 residues. Using reference TRBV28 and TRBJ2-7 for the parts outside the CDR3, the full variable domain is DVKVTQSSRYLVKRTGEKVFLECVQDMDHENMFWYRQDPGLGLRLIYFSYDVKMKEKGDIPEGYSVSREKKERFSLILESASTNQTSMYLCASSPVGYEQYFGPGTRLTVT.

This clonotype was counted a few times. CDR3 coding DNA: TGTGCCAGCAGCCAATTAGCGGGAAACGCGAACACCGGGGAGCTGTTTTTT. Translation gives CASSQLAGNANTGELFF. The V and J genes are TRBV4-2 and TRBJ2-2; 8 bases are a match to TRBD2. Germline V lookup: CDR1 LGHNA, CDR2 YNFKEQ. The V segment lost 2 bases and the J segment 0 bases; nucleotides outside the gene matches: 5. The length of the CDR3 is 17 residues.

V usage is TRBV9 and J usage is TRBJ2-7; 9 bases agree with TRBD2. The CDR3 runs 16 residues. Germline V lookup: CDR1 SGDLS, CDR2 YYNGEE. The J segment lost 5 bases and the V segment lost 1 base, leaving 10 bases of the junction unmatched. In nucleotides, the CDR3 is TGTGCCAGCAGCGTATACGAAGCGGGAGGCGTGAACGAGCAGTACTTC. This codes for CASSVYEAGGVNEQYF. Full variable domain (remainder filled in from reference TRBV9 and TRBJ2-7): DSGVTQTPKHLITATGQRVTLRCSPRSGDLSVYWYQQSLDQGLQFLIQYYNGEERAKGNILERFSAQQFPDLHSELNLSSLELGDSALYFCASSVYEAGGVNEQYFGPGTRLTVT.

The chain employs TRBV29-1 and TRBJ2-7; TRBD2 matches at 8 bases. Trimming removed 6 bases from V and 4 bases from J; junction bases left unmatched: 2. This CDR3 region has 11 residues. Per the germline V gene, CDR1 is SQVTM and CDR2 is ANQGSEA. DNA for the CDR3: TGCAGCGTGAGCGGGAGTTACGAGCAGTACTTC. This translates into CSVSGSYEQYF.

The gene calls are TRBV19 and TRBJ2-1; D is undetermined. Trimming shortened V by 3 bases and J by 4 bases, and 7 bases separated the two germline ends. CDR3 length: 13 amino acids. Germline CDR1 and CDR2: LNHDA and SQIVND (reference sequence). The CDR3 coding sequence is TGTGCCAGTAGTATGGGCGATTACAATGAGCAGTTCTTC. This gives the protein CASSMGDYNEQFF. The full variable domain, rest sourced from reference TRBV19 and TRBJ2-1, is DGGITQSPKYLFRKEGQNVTLSCEQNLNHDAMYWYRQDPGQGLRLIYYSQIVNDFQKGDIAEGYSVSREKKESFPLTVTSAQKNPTAFYLCASSMGDYNEQFFGPGTRLTVL.

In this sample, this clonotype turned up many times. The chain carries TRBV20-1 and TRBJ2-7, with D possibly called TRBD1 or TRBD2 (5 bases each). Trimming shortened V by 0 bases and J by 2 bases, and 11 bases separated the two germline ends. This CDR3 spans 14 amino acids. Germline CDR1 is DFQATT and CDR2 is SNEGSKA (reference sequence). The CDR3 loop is CSAREAPGPYEQYF. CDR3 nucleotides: TGCAGTGCTAGAGAAGCACCGGGACCCTACGAGCAGTACTTC.

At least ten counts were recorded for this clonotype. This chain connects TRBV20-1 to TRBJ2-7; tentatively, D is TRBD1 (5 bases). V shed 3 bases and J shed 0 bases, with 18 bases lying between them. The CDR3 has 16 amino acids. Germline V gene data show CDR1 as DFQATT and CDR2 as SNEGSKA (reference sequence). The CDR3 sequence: CSARWGPYSSSYEQYF. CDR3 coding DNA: TGCAGTGCTAGGTGGGGCCCGTACTCGAGCTCCTACGAGCAGTACTTC.

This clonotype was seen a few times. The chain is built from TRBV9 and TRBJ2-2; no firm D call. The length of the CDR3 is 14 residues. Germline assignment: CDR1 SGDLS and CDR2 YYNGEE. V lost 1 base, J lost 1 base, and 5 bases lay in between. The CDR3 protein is CASSVMVNTGELFF. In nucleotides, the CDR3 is TGTGCCAGCAGCGTAATGGTGAACACCGGGGAGCTGTTTTTT.

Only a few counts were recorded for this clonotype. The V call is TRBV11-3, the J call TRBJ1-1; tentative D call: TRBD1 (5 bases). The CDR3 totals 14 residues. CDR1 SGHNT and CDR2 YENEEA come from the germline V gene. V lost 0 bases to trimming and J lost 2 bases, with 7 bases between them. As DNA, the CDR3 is TGTGCCAGCAGCTTAGATGGGGCAAACACTGAAGCTTTCTTT. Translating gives CASSLDGANTEAFF.

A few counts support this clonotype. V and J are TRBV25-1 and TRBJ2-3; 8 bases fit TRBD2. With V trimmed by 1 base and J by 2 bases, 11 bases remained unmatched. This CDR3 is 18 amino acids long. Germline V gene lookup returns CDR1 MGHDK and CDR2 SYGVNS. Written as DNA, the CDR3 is TGTGCCAGCAGTGAATCCCCCGGGAGGGTGGGGTACACAGATACGCAGTATTTT. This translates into CASSESPGRVGYTDTQYF.

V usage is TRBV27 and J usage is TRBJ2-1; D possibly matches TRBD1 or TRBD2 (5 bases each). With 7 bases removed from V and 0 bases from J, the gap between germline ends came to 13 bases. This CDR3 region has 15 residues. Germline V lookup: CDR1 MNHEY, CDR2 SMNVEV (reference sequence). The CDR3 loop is CASNTGALSYNEQFF. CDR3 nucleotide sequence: TGTGCCAGCAACACCGGGGCCCTCTCCTACAATGAGCAGTTCTTC.

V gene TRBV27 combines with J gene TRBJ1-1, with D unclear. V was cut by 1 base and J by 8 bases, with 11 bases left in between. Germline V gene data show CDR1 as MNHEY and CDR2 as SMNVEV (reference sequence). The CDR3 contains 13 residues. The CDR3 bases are TGTGCCAGCAGTTTATTTGGGCTGTTCGAAGCTTTCTTT. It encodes CASSLFGLFEAFF.

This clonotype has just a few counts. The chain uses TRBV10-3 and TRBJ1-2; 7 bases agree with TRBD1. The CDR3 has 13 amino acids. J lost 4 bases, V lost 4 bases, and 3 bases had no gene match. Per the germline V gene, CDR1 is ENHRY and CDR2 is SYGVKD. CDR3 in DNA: TGTGCCATCAGTGGGGGGACAGTCTATGGCTACACCTTC. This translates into CAISGGTVYGYTF.

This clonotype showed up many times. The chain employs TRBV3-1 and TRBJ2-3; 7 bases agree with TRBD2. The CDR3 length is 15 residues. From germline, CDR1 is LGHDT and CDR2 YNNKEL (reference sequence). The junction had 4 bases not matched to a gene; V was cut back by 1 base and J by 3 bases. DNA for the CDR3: TGTGCCAGCAGCCAAGCGGGAGGAGGAACAGATACGCAGTATTTT. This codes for CASSQAGGGTDTQYF.

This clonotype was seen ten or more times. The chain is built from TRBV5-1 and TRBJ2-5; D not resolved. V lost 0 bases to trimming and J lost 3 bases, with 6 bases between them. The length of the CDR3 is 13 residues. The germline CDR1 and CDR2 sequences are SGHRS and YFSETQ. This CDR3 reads CASSLGNEETQYF. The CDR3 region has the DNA TGCGCCAGCAGCTTGGGAAACGAAGAGACCCAGTACTTC.

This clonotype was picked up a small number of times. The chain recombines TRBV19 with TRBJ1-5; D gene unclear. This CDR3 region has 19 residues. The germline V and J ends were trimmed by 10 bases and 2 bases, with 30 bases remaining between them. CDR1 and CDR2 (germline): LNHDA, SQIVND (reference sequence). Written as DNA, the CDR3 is TGTGCCACCAAAATCCCCATCGCGCGTGTGGGGTTAGGCAATCAGCCCCAGCATTTT. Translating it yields CATKIPIARVGLGNQPQHF. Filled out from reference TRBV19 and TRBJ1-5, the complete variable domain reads DGGITQSPKYLFRKEGQNVTLSCEQNLNHDAMYWYRQDPGQGLRLIYYSQIVNDFQKGDIAEGYSVSREKKESFPLTVTSAQKNPTAFYLCATKIPIARVGLGNQPQHFGDGTRLSIL.

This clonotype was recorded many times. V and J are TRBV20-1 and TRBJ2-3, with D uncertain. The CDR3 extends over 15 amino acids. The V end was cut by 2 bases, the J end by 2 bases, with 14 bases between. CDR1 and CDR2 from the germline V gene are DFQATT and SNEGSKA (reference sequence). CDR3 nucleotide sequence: TGCAGTGCTAGACGGGCCTATGATTACACAGATACGCAGTATTTT. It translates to CSARRAYDYTDTQYF.

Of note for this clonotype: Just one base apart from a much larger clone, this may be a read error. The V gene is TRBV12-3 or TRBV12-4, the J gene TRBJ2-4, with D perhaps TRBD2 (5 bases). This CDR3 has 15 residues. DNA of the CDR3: TGTGCCAGCAGTTTCAAGCGGCTAGCCGAAAACATTCAGTACTTC. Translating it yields CASSFKRLAENIQYF.

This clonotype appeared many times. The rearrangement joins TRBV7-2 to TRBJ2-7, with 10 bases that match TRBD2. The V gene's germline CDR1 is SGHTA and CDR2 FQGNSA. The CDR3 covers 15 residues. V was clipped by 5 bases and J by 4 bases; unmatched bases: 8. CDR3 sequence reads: CASSLSLAGQYEQYF. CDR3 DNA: TGTGCCAGCAGCCTCTCACTAGCGGGACAATACGAGCAGTACTTC.